This paragraph covers one T cell receptor (beta chain) sequence. Its antigen is not known. This entry comes from a study of cytomegalovirus exposure and HLA in healthy donors. Study findings and constraints: Sequences of the TCR beta chain were said to predict the HLA-A and HLA-B alleles of most subjects accurately. In a later analysis, an Asian-associated ancestry cluster reportedly showed fewer N-insertions than the roughly 690-donor mean.

Primers included in the PCR were 60 Vbeta and 13 Jbeta primers. Here immunoSEQ multiplex PCR was the method, and the copy in TCRdb shows in-frame clones only, minus some. The sample comprises approximately 110,000 clones, around 79% of which are singletons, and 3% to 4% rests with the top ten. Trimming pared 3 bases from V and 9 bases from J, leaving 14 bases between. Germline assignment: CDR1 LNHDA and CDR2 SQIVND (reference sequence). The CDR3 is made up of 13 amino acids. This rearrangement joins TRBV19 to TRBJ1-1; D perhaps matches TRBD1 (5 bases). Specimen: PBMCs. This receptor was obtained from a middle-aged woman in good health and CMV-seronegative. The CDR3 DNA reads TGTGCCAGTAGTATCCTGGGCAGGGATCAAGCTTTCTTT. Translation: CASSILGRDQAFF.